The entry that follows covers one T cell receptor beta chain sequence. The antigen is undetermined. PCR involved 60 Vbeta and 13 Jbeta primers. Only in-frame clones appear in the TCRdb table, and some are missing; sequencing was by immunoSEQ multiplex PCR. Counted here are around 220,000 clones, roughly 80% occurring once; the ten biggest clones make up 0.2% to 0.25%. This sample is part of a study of cytomegalovirus exposure and HLA in healthy donors. Whole-study findings and limits: A likely sequencing artifact accounted for one observed cluster of highly shared sequence variants.

Germline-derived CDR1 and CDR2 are LNHNV and YYDKDF (reference sequence). V lost 5 bases, J lost 7 bases, and 10 bases stayed unmatched. The CDR3 totals 15 residues. The clonotype comes from a girl aged 2-9 years in good health and CMV-seronegative. The chain links TRBV15 to TRBJ1-4; 7 nucleotides agree with TRBD1. The sequenced sample consisted of PBMCs. CDR3 amino acids: CATSVGDSLSEKLFF. The CDR3 nucleotides are TGTGCCACCAGCGTAGGGGACAGCTTATCTGAAAAACTGTTTTTT.